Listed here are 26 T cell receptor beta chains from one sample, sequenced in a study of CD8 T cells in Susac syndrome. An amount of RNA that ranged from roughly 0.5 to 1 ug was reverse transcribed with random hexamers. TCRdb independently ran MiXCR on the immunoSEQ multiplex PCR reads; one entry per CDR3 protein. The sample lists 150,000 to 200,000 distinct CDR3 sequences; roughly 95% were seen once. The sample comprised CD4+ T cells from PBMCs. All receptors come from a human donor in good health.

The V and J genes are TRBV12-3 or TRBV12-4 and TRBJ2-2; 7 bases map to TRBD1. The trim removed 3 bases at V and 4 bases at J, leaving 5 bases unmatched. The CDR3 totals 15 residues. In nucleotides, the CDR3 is TGTGCCAGCAGTTTGTACAGGGGCGGCACCGGGGAGCTGTTTTTT. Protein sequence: CASSLYRGGTGELFF.

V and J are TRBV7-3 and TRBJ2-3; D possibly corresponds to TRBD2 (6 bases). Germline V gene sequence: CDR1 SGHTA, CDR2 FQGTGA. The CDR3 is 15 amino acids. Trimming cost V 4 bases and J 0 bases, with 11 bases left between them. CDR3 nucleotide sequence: TGTGCCAGCAGCTGGGACTTCCAAAGCACAGATACGCAGTATTTT. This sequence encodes CASSWDFQSTDTQYF. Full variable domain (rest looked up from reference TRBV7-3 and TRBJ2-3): GAGVSQTPSNKVTEKGKYVELRCDPISGHTALYWYRQSLGQGPEFLIYFQGTGAADDSGLPNDRFFAVRPEGSVSTLKIQRTERGDSAVYLCASSWDFQSTDTQYFGPGTRLTVL.

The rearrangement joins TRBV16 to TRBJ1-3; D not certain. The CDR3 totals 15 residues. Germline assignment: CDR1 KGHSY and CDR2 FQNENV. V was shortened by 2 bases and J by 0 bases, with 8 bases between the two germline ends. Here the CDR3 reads CASSQSQPSGNTIYF. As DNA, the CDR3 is TGTGCCAGCAGCCAAAGCCAACCCTCTGGAAACACCATATATTTT.

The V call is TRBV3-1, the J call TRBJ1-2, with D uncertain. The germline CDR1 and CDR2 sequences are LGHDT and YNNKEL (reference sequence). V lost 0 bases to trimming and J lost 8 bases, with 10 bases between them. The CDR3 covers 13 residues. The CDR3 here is CASSQDPRAGYTF. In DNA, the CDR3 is TGTGCCAGCAGCCAAGATCCGAGAGCCGGCTACACCTTC.

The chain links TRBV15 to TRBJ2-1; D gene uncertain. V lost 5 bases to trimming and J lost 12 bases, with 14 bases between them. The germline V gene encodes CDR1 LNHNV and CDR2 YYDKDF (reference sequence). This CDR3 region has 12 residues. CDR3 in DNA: TGTGCCACCAGCCTACCTTTCTTCCCGCAGTTCTTC. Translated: CATSLPFFPQFF.

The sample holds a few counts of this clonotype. CDR3 region: CASSLQGAGELFF. CDR3 DNA sequence: TGTGCCAGCAGTCTACAGGGGGCCGGGGAGCTGTTTTTT. This sequence joins TRBV12-3 or TRBV12-4 and TRBJ2-2, with 8 positions matching TRBD1. This CDR3 has 13 amino acids. J lost 6 bases, V lost 5 bases, and 2 bases had no gene match.

For the CDR3, the DNA is TGTGCCAGCAGTATGCAGGGGGGGAACACTGAAGCTTTCTTT. Amino acids: CASSMQGGNTEAFF. The genes are TRBV6-4 and TRBJ1-1; 7 nucleotides agree with TRBD1. V shed 5 bases, J shed 1 base, and the junction held 4 bases outside the gene matches. Germline V gene sequence: CDR1 MRHNA, CDR2 SNTAGT. The CDR3 runs 14 residues.

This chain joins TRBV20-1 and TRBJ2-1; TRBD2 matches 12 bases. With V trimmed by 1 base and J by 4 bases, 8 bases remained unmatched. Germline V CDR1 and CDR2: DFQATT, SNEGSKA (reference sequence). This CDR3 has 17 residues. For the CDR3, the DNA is TGCAGTGCTAGAGGTCCTAGCGGGGGGGCCCGGTACAATGAGCAGTTCTTC. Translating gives CSARGPSGGARYNEQFF.

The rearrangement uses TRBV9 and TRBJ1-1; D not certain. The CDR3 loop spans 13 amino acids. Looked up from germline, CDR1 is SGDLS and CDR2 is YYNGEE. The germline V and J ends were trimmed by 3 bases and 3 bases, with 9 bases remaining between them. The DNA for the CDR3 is TGTGCCAGCAGCGGGGGAGGTCACACTGAAGCTTTCTTT. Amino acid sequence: CASSGGGHTEAFF. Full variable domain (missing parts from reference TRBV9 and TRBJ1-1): DSGVTQTPKHLITATGQRVTLRCSPRSGDLSVYWYQQSLDQGLQFLIQYYNGEERAKGNILERFSAQQFPDLHSELNLSSLELGDSALYFCASSGGGHTEAFFGQGTRLTVV.

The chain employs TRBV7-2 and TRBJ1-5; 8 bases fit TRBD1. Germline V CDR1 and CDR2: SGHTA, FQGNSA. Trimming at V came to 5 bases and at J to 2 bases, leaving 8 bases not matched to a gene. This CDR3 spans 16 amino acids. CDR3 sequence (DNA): TGTGCCAGCAGCGACAGGGGTCCCGTCGGCAATCAGCCCCAGCATTTT. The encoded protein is CASSDRGPVGNQPQHF.

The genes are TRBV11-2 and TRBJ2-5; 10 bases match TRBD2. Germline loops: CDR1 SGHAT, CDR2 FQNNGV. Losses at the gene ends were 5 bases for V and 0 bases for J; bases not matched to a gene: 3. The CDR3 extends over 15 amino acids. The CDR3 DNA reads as TGTGCCAGCAGCCCTAGCGGGGGCAACCAAGAGACCCAGTACTTC. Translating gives CASSPSGGNQETQYF. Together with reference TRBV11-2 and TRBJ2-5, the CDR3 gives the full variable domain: EAGVAQSPRYKIIEKRQSVAFWCNPISGHATLYWYQQILGQGPKLLIQFQNNGVVDDSQLPKDRFSAERLKGVDSTLKIQPAKLEDSAVYLCASSPSGGNQETQYFGPGTRLLVL.

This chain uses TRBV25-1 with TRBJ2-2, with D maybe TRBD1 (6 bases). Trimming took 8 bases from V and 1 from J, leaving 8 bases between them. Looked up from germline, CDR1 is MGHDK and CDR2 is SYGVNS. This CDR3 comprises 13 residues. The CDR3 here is CASGGLNTGELFF. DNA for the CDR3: TGTGCCAGCGGGGGCCTGAACACCGGGGAGCTGTTTTTT.

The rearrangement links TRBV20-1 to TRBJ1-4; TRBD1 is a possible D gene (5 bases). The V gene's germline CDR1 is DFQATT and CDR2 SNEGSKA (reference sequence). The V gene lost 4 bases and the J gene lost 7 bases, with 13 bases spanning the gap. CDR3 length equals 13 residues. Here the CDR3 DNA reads TGCAGTGCTAAACCCGGGACGGCTGAAAAACTGTTTTTT. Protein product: CSAKPGTAEKLFF.

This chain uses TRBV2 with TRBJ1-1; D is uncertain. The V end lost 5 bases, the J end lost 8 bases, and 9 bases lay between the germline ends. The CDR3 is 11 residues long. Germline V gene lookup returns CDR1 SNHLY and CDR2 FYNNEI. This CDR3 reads CASSYSAEAFF. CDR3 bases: TGTGCCAGCAGTTACAGTGCCGAAGCTTTCTTT.

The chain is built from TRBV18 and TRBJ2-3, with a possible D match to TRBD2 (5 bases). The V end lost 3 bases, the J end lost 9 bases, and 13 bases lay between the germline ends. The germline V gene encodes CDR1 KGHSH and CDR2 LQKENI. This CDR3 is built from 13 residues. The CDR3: CASSPGLGETQYF. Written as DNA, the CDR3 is TGTGCCAGCTCACCGGGCCTTGGGGAGACGCAGTATTTT.

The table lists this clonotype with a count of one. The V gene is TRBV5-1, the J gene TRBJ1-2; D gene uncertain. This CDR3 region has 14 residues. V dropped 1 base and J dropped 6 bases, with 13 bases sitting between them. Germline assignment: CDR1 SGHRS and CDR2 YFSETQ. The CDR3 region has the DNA TGCGCCAGCAGCTTGAGAGTCAGTCAAGATGGCTACACCTTC. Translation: CASSLRVSQDGYTF.

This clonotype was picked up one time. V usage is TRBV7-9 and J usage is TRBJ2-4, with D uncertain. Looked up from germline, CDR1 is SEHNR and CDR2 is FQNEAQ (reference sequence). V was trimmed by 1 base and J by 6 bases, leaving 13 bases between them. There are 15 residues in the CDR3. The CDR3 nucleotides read TGTGCCAGCAGCTTAGTACTGGGGTCGGGAAACATTCAGTACTTC. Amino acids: CASSLVLGSGNIQYF.

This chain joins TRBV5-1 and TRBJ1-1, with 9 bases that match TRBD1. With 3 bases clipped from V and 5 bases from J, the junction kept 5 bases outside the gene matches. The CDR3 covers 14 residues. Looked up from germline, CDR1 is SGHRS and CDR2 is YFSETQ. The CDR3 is CASSWTGDGTEAFF. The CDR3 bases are TGCGCCAGCAGCTGGACAGGGGACGGGACTGAAGCTTTCTTT.

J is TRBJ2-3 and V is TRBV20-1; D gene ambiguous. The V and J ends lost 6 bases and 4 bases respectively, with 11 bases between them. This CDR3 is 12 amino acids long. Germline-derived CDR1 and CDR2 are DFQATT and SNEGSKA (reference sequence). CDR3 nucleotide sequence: TGCAGTGCCTACATTGGTGCAGATACGCAGTATTTT. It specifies CSAYIGADTQYF.

This chain's CDR3 is CATSRDGRVEEQYF. CDR3 nucleotide sequence: TGTGCCACCAGCAGAGATGGCAGGGTGGAAGAGCAGTACTTC. V is TRBV15 and J is TRBJ2-7; possibly TRBD1 for D (5 bases). The CDR3 extends over 14 amino acids. Germline CDR1 LNHNV, CDR2 YYDKDF (reference sequence). Trimming left V 0 bases short and J 7 bases short, with 13 bases between.

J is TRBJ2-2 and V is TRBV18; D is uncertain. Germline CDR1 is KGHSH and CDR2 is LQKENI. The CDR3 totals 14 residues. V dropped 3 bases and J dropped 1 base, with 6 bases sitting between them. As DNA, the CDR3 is TGTGCCAGCTCACCGGAGAGGAACACCGGGGAGCTGTTTTTT. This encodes CASSPERNTGELFF. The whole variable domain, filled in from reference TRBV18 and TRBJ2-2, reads NAGVMQNPRHLVRRRGQEARLRCSPMKGHSHVYWYRQLPEEGLKFMVYLQKENIIDESGMPKERFSAEFPKEGPSILRIQQVVRGDSAAYFCASSPERNTGELFFGEGSRLTVL.

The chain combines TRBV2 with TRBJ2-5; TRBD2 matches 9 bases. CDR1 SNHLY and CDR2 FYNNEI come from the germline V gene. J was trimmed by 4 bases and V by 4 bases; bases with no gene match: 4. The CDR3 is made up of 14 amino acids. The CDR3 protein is CASSGAGGTETQYF. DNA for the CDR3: TGTGCCAGCAGTGGGGCGGGGGGGACAGAGACCCAGTACTTC.

The CDR3 here is CSALDSYGYTF. For the CDR3, the DNA is TGCAGCGCCTTGGACAGCTATGGCTACACCTTC. This chain links TRBV29-1 with TRBJ1-2; D might be TRBD1 (6 bases). CDR3 size: 11 residues. The V gene's germline CDR1 is SQVTM and CDR2 ANQGSEA. V lost 7 bases to trimming and J lost 4 bases, with 10 bases between them. Full variable domain (rest looked up from reference TRBV29-1 and TRBJ1-2): SAVISQKPSRDICQRGTSLTIQCQVDSQVTMMFWYRQQPGQSLTLIATANQGSEATYESGFVIDKFPISRPNLTFSTLTVSNMSPEDSSIYLCSALDSYGYTFGSGTRLTVV.

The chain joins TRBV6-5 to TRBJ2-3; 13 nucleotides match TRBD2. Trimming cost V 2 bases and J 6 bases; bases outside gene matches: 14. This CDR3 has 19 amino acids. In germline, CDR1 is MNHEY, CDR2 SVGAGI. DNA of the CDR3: TGTGCCAGCAGTTACACGTGGACTAGCGGGGGCCCCCCGGGGGATACGCAGTATTTT. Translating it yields CASSYTWTSGGPPGDTQYF.

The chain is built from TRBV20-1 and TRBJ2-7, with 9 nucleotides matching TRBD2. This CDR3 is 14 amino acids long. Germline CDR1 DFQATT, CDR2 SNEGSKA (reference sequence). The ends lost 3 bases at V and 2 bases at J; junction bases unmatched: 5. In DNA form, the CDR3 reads TGCAGTGCTAGGGGCGGCGGGGGGGCCTACGAGCAGTACTTC. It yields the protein CSARGGGGAYEQYF.

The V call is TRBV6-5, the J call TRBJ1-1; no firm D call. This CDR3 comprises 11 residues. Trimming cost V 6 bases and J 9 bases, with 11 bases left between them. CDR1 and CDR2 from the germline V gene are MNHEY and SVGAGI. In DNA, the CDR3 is TGTGCCAGCAGCCCCAGGCTCCAAGCTTTCTTT. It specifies CASSPRLQAFF.